This TCR beta chain was retrieved from a study of T-cell memory formation after mild COVID-19. Comment on this clonotype: The antigen is unknown.

The study, taken as a whole, reports: Clones which contracted sat mainly in CM and EM if CD4+, and in EMRA if CD8+. Clones contracting day 15 to 85 were balanced CD4/CD8; later expanders leaned CD4+. Pre-infection memory carried some responding clones, suggesting that cross-reactive memory joined.

The germline gives CDR1 SEHNR, CDR2 FQNEAQ (reference sequence). This CDR3 is built from 17 residues. Deletions cut 0 bases from V and 2 bases from J, with 16 bases between. The authors produced TCR alpha and TCR beta cDNA libraries with sample barcodes and UMIs by 5'RACE using constant-segment primers. TCRdb analysed the 5' RACE reads with MiXCR anew, one entry per CDR3 protein. This sample has just under 550,000 distinct CDR3 sequences; 20% occur once, and the top ten carry approximately 12%. Sequencing was carried out using PBMCs or a T cell subset sorted from them (not recorded which). This chain uses TRBV7-9 with TRBJ1-2; D uncertain. This clonotype was obtained from an adult woman who had mild COVID-19 (a few samples of this study predate the infection). Cell type and time point are not known. CDR3 sequence (DNA): TGTGCCAGCAGCTTAGCCCCCTCCCTTCTCGTGAACTATGGCTACACCTTC. Its protein is CASSLAPSLLVNYGYTF.